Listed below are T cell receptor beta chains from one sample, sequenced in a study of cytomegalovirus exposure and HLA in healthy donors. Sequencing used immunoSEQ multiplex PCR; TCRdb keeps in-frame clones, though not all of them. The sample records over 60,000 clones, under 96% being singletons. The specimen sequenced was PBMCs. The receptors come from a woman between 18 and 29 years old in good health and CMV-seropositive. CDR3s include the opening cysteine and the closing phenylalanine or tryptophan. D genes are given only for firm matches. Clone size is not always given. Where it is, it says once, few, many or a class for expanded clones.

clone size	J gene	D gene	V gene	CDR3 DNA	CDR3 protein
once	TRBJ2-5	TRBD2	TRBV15	TGTGCCACAAGTCTTACCGGGGCTAGCGGGAGTGAGACCCAGTACTTC	CATSLTGASGSETQYF
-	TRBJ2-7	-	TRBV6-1	TGTGCCAGCAGGGGTATGGGGAGCCCCTACGAGCAGTACTTC	CASRGMGSPYEQYF
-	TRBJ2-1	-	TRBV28	TGTGCCGCACGGCGGGGACCGGTAAATGAGCAGTTCTTC	CAARRGPVNEQFF
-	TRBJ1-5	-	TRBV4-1	TGCGCCAGCAGCCAAGATCTGGGCGGACACAATCAGCCCCAGCATTTT	CASSQDLGGHNQPQHF
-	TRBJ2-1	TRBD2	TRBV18	TGTGCCAGCTCACTCGCTAGCGGGAATGTATTGAATGAGCAGTTCTTC	CASSLASGNVLNEQFF
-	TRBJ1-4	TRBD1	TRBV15	TGTGCCACCAGGCGGGACAGGGAGAGAGAAAAACTGTTTTTT	CATRRDREREKLFF
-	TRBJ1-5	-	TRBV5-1	TGCGCCAGCAGCTTGGCGGGGGATCAGCCCCAGCATTTT	CASSLAGDQPQHF
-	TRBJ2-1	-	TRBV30	TGTGCCTGGACCAGCGGGCTCAATGAGCAGTTCTTC	CAWTSGLNEQFF
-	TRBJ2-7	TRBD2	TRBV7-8	TGTGCCAGCAGCAAGCTAGCGGTAAGCTCCTACGAGCAGTACTTC	CASSKLAVSSYEQYF
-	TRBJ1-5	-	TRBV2	TGTGCCAGCAGGGCGGGTATTGATAGCAATCAGCCCCAGCATTTT	CASRAGIDSNQPQHF
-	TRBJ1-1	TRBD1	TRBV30	TGTGCCTGGAGTGTAAGAGGGGGACAGGGGAACACTGAAGCTTTCTTT	CAWSVRGGQGNTEAFF
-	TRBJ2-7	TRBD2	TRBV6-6	TGTGCCAGCAGCTCCCACGGACTAGTCTACGAGCAGTACTTC	CASSSHGLVYEQYF
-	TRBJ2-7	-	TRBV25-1	TGTGCCAGCAGTGAAGAAAACGGGTGGGTCCACGAGCAGTACTTC	CASSEENGWVHEQYF
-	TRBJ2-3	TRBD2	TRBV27	TGTGCCAGCAGGACGACTAGCGGGTGGTTAGATACGCAGTATTTT	CASRTTSGWLDTQYF
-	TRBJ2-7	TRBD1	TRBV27	TGTGCCAGCAGTTTACGTGACAGGGGCGAGCAGTACTTC	CASSLRDRGEQYF
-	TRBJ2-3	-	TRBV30	TGTGCCTGGAGTGTACGACTGCGGCGGATACCCACAGATACGCAGTATTTT	CAWSVRLRRIPTDTQYF